Listed here are 27 T cell receptor beta chains from one sample, sequenced in a study of CD8+ T cells in alopecia areata. Following extraction, RNA underwent reverse transcription to cDNA, which served as the sequencing template. The assay was immunoSEQ multiplex PCR, and TCRdb's table has in-frame clones only and misses some. The sample holds 200,000 to 250,000 clones, about 61% seen once. Sequenced material: CD8+ T cells sorted from blood. The receptors were sampled from a human donor in good health.

The chain has TRBV7-3 and TRBJ1-1; D is unclear. Trimming took off 5 bases at V and 6 bases at J, with 10 bases between the two ends. The CDR3 sequence is 12 residues long. Looked up from germline, CDR1 is SGHTA and CDR2 is FQGTGA. The CDR3 region is CASSAHDPEAFF. CDR3 DNA sequence: TGTGCCAGCAGCGCCCACGATCCTGAAGCTTTCTTT.

This chain connects TRBV5-4 to TRBJ2-5, with 9 bases fitting TRBD2. J lost 5 bases, V lost 0 bases, and 8 bases had no gene match. From germline, CDR1 is SGHNT and CDR2 YYREEE (reference sequence). The CDR3 runs 16 residues. This chain's CDR3 is CASSLAVAGVGETQYF. DNA of the CDR3: TGTGCCAGCAGCTTGGCGGTAGCGGGGGTTGGGGAGACCCAGTACTTC. Drawing the rest from reference TRBV5-4 and TRBJ2-5, the complete variable domain is ETGVTQSPTHLIKTRGQQVTLRCSSQSGHNTVSWYQQALGQGPQFIFQYYREEENGRGNFPPRFSGLQFPNYSSELNVNALELDDSALYLCASSLAVAGVGETQYFGPGTRLLVL.

The CDR3: CASSQDLRAGTEAFF. CDR3 sequence (DNA): TGCGCCAGCAGCCAAGATCTCAGGGCTGGCACTGAAGCTTTCTTT. This chain joins TRBV4-1 and TRBJ1-1, with D perhaps matching TRBD1 (5 bases). The CDR3 sequence is 15 residues long. Germline lookup yields CDR1 MGHRA and CDR2 YSYEKL. V lost 0 bases and J 4 bases, leaving 12 bases between the germline ends.

The CDR3 spells CASSLVGLTGGFVEQYF. Written as DNA, the CDR3 is TGTGCCAGCAGCTTAGTCGGTTTGACAGGGGGTTTTGTCGAACAGTACTTC. This chain links TRBV7-8 with TRBJ2-7; 9 nucleotides agree with TRBD1. Germline CDR1 reads SGHVS; CDR2 reads FQNEAQ. The CDR3 contains 17 residues. J lost 10 bases, V lost 1 base, and 17 bases had no gene match.

The rearrangement uses TRBV9 and TRBJ2-2; maybe TRBD2 (5 bases). Deletions cut 4 bases from V and 8 bases from J, with 9 bases between. The CDR3 is 12 residues long. The germline CDR1 and CDR2 sequences are SGDLS and YYNGEE. DNA for the CDR3: TGTGCCAGCAGCCAAGCGGTGGGGGAGCTGTTTTTT. Its translation: CASSQAVGELFF.

This chain uses TRBV29-1 with TRBJ2-5; tentative D call: TRBD1 (5 bases). Trimming stripped 1 base from V and 5 bases from J, with 17 bases between. Germline loops: CDR1 SQVTM, CDR2 ANQGSEA. There are 15 residues in the CDR3. In DNA, the CDR3 is TGCAGCGTTGAAGGGGTCCAGGGAAAAGGGGAGACCCAGTACTTC. Its translation is CSVEGVQGKGETQYF. The full variable domain, its missing parts supplied by reference TRBV29-1 and TRBJ2-5, is SAVISQKPSRDICQRGTSLTIQCQVDSQVTMMFWYRQQPGQSLTLIATANQGSEATYESGFVIDKFPISRPNLTFSTLTVSNMSPEDSSIYLCSVEGVQGKGETQYFGPGTRLLVL.

V gene TRBV6-5 combines with J gene TRBJ1-1, with D unresolved. This CDR3 contains 12 residues. V gave up 6 bases and J gave up 0 bases, with 5 bases separating them. CDR1 and CDR2 (germline): MNHEY, SVGAGI. The CDR3 is CASRGLNTEAFF. The CDR3 coding sequence is TGTGCCAGCAGGGGTTTGAACACTGAAGCTTTCTTT.

The chain uses TRBV29-1 and TRBJ1-1; D might be TRBD1 (5 bases). Between the trimmed V and J ends, which lost 1 base and 6 bases, there was a span of 9 bases. The CDR3 sequence is 12 residues long. Germline V lookup: CDR1 SQVTM, CDR2 ANQGSEA. The CDR3 spells CSVEAGESEAFF. Written as DNA, the CDR3 is TGCAGCGTTGAAGCGGGGGAGTCTGAAGCTTTCTTT.

The rearrangement uses TRBV6-5 and TRBJ2-3, with D unresolved. Deletions cut 0 bases from V and 0 bases from J, with 4 bases between. This CDR3 comprises 14 residues. Germline CDR1 is MNHEY and CDR2 is SVGAGI. The CDR3 sequence is CASSYSGSTDTQYF. The CDR3 region has the DNA TGTGCCAGCAGTTACTCAGGCAGCACAGATACGCAGTATTTT.

The chain joins TRBV4-1 to TRBJ1-5; TRBD1 aligns across 10 bases. V dropped 2 bases and J dropped 7; count of bases not matched to a gene: 2. Germline assignment: CDR1 MGHRA and CDR2 YSYEKL. CDR3 length: 14 amino acids. In DNA, the CDR3 is TGCGCCAGCAGCCAACCGACAGGGGGCCAGCCCCAGCATTTT. It encodes CASSQPTGGQPQHF.

This clone was detected only a few times. The chain employs TRBV29-1 and TRBJ1-4; D gene ambiguous. Trimming removed 0 bases from V and 3 bases from J, with 8 bases in between. Germline lookup yields CDR1 SQVTM and CDR2 ANQGSEA. This CDR3 is 14 amino acids long. The CDR3 protein is CSVEEDSANEKLFF. DNA of the CDR3: TGCAGCGTTGAAGAGGACTCGGCTAATGAAAAACTGTTTTTT.

The rearrangement uses TRBV29-1 and TRBJ1-2, with D possibly TRBD1 on 5 matching bases. Per the germline V gene, CDR1 is SQVTM and CDR2 is ANQGSEA. CDR3 length equals 14 residues. Trimming pared 7 bases from V and 2 bases from J, leaving 17 bases between. CDR3 loop: CSGTTAGQNYGYTF. The CDR3 DNA follows: TGCAGCGGGACGACAGCCGGCCAAAACTATGGCTACACCTTC.

The chain is built from TRBV13 and TRBJ2-1; no clear D gene. The germline V and J ends were trimmed by 4 bases and 9 bases, with 13 bases remaining between them. Per germline, CDR1 PRHDT and CDR2 FYEKMQ (reference sequence). The CDR3 loop spans 13 amino acids. CDR3 coding DNA: TGTGCCAGCAGCTCTACTCCGACCGGTGAGCAGTTCTTC. It is translated as CASSSTPTGEQFF.

The chain joins TRBV29-1 to TRBJ1-2; no reliable D call. From germline, CDR1 is SQVTM and CDR2 ANQGSEA. The CDR3 is made up of 14 amino acids. V dropped 0 bases and J dropped 2 bases, with 10 bases sitting between them. The CDR3 spells CSVEEPNPNYGYTF. CDR3 in DNA: TGCAGCGTTGAAGAACCTAACCCCAACTATGGCTACACCTTC.

This rearrangement joins TRBV7-2 to TRBJ2-7; possibly TRBD1 for D (5 bases). Germline assignment: CDR1 SGHTA and CDR2 FQGNSA. The CDR3 is made up of 15 amino acids. Trimming removed 1 base from V and 3 bases from J, with 13 bases in between. The CDR3, as DNA: TGTGCCAGCAGCTTAGGAACAGGCATTGACTACGAGCAGTACTTC. Amino acids: CASSLGTGIDYEQYF.

This clone was observed a few times. This sequence joins TRBV12-5 and TRBJ1-1; D is unresolved. The V gene's germline CDR1 is LGHNT and CDR2 FRNRAP. The CDR3 runs 13 residues. Trimming removed 4 bases at V and 3 bases at J, with 9 bases between. CDR3 nucleotides: TGTGCTAGTGGTTCGGGGTTTCACACTGAAGCTTTCTTT. Its translation is CASGSGFHTEAFF.

The gene calls are TRBV7-2 and TRBJ2-4, with a possible D match to TRBD2 (6 bases). CDR1 is SGHTA, CDR2 FQGNSA, per germline. Trimming stripped 2 bases from V and 0 bases from J, with 20 bases between. This CDR3 has 19 residues. DNA for the CDR3: TGTGCCAGCAGCTTATTTAGGCCTAGCGCCATGCTAGCCAAAAACATTCAGTACTTC. Translated, it gives CASSLFRPSAMLAKNIQYF.

This clone was recorded once. The V and J genes are TRBV29-1 and TRBJ2-3, with 8 bases matching TRBD1. Trimming removed 8 bases from V and 1 base from J; junction bases left unmatched: 17. This CDR3 has 17 amino acids. Germline V CDR1 and CDR2: SQVTM, ANQGSEA. CDR3 sequence reads: CSPLGTAGQGRTDTQYF. Written as DNA, the CDR3 is TGCAGCCCTCTCGGTACAGCCGGACAGGGCCGCACAGATACGCAGTATTTT.

CDR3 region: CSVPGLPGNEQFF. The CDR3 coding sequence is TGCAGCGTTCCAGGGCTGCCCGGGAATGAGCAGTTCTTC. The chain has TRBV29-1 and TRBJ2-1; D is perhaps TRBD1 (5 bases). The V gene's germline CDR1 is SQVTM and CDR2 ANQGSEA. This CDR3 is 13 amino acids long. Deletions cut 5 bases from V and 7 bases from J, with 15 bases between.

The chain is built from TRBV11-2 and TRBJ2-3; D ambiguous. Trimming pared 4 bases from V and 6 bases from J, leaving 11 bases between. The germline V gene encodes CDR1 SGHAT and CDR2 FQNNGV. The CDR3 length is 13 residues. This CDR3 is CASSYSHGDTQYF. DNA for the CDR3: TGTGCCAGCAGCTACTCGCACGGTGATACGCAGTATTTT.

The chain recombines TRBV9 with TRBJ2-3; tentative D call: TRBD1 (8 bases). The CDR3 loop spans 16 amino acids. Germline assignment: CDR1 SGDLS and CDR2 YYNGEE. Trimming stripped 4 bases from V and 5 bases from J, with 20 bases between. In DNA form, the CDR3 reads TGTGCCAGCAGCCACCTCGACAGGGGAGGGTTAGATACGCAGTATTTT. Translated: CASSHLDRGGLDTQYF.

The rearrangement uses TRBV2 and TRBJ2-1; the match to TRBD2 covers 11 bases. The CDR3 contains 15 residues. The V segment lost 2 bases and the J segment 9 bases; nucleotides outside the gene matches: 6. Germline lookup yields CDR1 SNHLY and CDR2 FYNNEI. The CDR3 DNA sequence: TGTGCCAGCAGTGAATGGTCTAGCGGGGGGAGTGAGCAGTTCTTC. Translated: CASSEWSSGGSEQFF.

Only a few counts were recorded for this clone. The chain combines TRBV7-3 with TRBJ1-1; TRBD1 agrees at 7 bases. The CDR3 extends over 16 amino acids. Germline V gene lookup returns CDR1 SGHTA and CDR2 FQGTGA. Unmatched junction bases numbered 6, after V lost 2 bases and J lost 0 bases. The CDR3 loop reads CASSLRQGAVNTEAFF. Here the CDR3 DNA reads TGTGCCAGCAGCTTACGACAGGGAGCCGTGAACACTGAAGCTTTCTTT. The whole variable domain, remainder taken from reference TRBV7-3 and TRBJ1-1, is GAGVSQTPSNKVTEKGKYVELRCDPISGHTALYWYRQSLGQGPEFLIYFQGTGAADDSGLPNDRFFAVRPEGSVSTLKIQRTERGDSAVYLCASSLRQGAVNTEAFFGQGTRLTVV.

J is TRBJ2-5 and V is TRBV7-2; perhaps TRBD2 as D (5 bases). Between the trimmed V and J ends, which lost 1 base and 5 bases, there was a span of 14 bases. This CDR3 spans 15 amino acids. The germline V gene has CDR1 SGHTA and CDR2 FQGNSA. The CDR3: CASSLESSLAETQYF. CDR3 DNA sequence: TGTGCCAGCAGCTTAGAGTCTAGCTTGGCGGAGACCCAGTACTTC.

The genes are TRBV4-2 and TRBJ2-1, with TRBD2 matching over 15 bases. CDR1 is LGHNA and CDR2 is YNFKEQ in the germline V gene. CDR3 length: 18 amino acids. V lost 1 base to trimming and J lost 8 bases; unmatched junction nucleotides: 9. The CDR3 DNA reads TGTGCCAGCAGCCAAGGGACTAGCGGGGGGGCCGATCCCCATGAGCAGTTCTTC. Translation: CASSQGTSGGADPHEQFF.

The CDR3 DNA sequence: TGTGCCAGCAGCGTAGGATCAGGGCCCCTCTCCTACGAGCAGTACTTC. Protein sequence: CASSVGSGPLSYEQYF. V is TRBV9 and J is TRBJ2-7; D might be TRBD1 (5 bases). Germline CDR1 SGDLS, CDR2 YYNGEE. Between the trimmed V and J ends, which lost 0 bases and 0 bases, there was a span of 13 bases. This CDR3 region has 16 residues.

The chain joins TRBV29-1 to TRBJ1-1, with 8 positions matching TRBD1. The J segment lost 1 base and the V segment lost 7 bases, leaving 2 bases of the junction unmatched. Looked up from germline, CDR1 is SQVTM and CDR2 is ANQGSEA. CDR3 size: 12 residues. In nucleotides, the CDR3 is TGCAGCGAGACAGGGGAGAACACTGAAGCTTTCTTT. This codes for CSETGENTEAFF.